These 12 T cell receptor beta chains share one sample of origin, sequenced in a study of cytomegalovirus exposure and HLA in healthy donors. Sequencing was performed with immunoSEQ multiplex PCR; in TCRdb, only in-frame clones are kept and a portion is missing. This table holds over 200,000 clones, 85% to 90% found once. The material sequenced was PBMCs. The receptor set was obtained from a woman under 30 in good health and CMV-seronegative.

CDR3 in DNA: TGCGCCAGCAGCTCGTTAACTAGCGTCGACACCGGGGAGCTGTTTTTT. Amino acid sequence: CASSSLTSVDTGELFF. V usage is TRBV5-1 and J usage is TRBJ2-2, with TRBD2 matching 7 bases. CDR1 and CDR2 (germline): SGHRS, YFSETQ. The CDR3 is 16 residues long. V gave up 3 bases and J gave up 3 bases; unmatched junction bases: 8. Together with reference TRBV5-1 and TRBJ2-2, the CDR3 gives the full variable domain: KAGVTQTPRYLIKTRGQQVTLSCSPISGHRSVSWYQQTPGQGLQFLFEYFSETQRNKGNFPGRFSGRQFSNSRSEMNVSTLELGDSALYLCASSSLTSVDTGELFFGEGSRLTVL.

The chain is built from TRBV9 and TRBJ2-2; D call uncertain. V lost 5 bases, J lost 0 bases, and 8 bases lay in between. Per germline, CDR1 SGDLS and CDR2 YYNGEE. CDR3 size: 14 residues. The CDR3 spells CASRQAPNTGELFF. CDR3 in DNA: TGTGCCAGCAGGCAGGCGCCGAACACCGGGGAGCTGTTTTTT.

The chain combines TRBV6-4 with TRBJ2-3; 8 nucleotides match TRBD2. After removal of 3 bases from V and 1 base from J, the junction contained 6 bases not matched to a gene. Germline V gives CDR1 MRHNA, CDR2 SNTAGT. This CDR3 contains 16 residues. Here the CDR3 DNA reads TGTGCCAGCAGTGAAACGGGAGCGGGAGGCACAGATACGCAGTATTTT. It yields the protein CASSETGAGGTDTQYF.

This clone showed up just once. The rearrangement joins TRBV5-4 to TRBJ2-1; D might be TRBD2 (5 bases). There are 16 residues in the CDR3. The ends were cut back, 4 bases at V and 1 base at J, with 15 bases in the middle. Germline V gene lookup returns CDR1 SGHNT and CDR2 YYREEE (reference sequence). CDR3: CASSRGLLTSYNEQFF. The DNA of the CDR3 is TGTGCCAGCAGCAGAGGACTCCTGACATCCTACAATGAGCAGTTCTTC.

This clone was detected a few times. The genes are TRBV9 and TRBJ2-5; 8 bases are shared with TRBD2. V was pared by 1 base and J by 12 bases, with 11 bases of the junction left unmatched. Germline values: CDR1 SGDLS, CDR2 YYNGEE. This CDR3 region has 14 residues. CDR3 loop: CASSVQASGFPKYF. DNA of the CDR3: TGTGCCAGCAGCGTACAGGCTAGCGGGTTCCCCAAGTACTTC.

The CDR3, as DNA: TGTGCCAGTAGTATAGTGGACAGCTCAAGGGGAGAGCAGTACTTC. Translated: CASSIVDSSRGEQYF. This chain connects TRBV19 to TRBJ2-7; D may be TRBD1 (6 bases). The CDR3 loop spans 15 amino acids. Trimming stripped 1 base from V and 7 bases from J, with 17 bases between. Germline V gene sequence: CDR1 LNHDA, CDR2 SQIVND (reference sequence).

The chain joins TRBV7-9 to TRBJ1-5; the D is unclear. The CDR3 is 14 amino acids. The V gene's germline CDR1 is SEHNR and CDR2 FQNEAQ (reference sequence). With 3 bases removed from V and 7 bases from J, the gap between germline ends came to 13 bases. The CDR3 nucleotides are TGTGCCAGCAGCTTCCCTGGAGCTGGGCAGCCCCAGCATTTT. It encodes CASSFPGAGQPQHF.

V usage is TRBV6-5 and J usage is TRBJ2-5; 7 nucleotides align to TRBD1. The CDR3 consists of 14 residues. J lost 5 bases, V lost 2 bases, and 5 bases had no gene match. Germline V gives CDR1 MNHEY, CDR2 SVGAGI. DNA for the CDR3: TGTGCCAGCAGTTACACAGGGGTTCGGGAGACCCAGTACTTC. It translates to CASSYTGVRETQYF.

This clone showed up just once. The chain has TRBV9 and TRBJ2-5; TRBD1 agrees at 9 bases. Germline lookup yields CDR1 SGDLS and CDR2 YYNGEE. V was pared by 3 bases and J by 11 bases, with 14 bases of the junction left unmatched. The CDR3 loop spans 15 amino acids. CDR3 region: CASSGQPGQGVAQYF. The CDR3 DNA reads TGTGCCAGCAGCGGACAACCGGGACAGGGAGTGGCTCAGTACTTC.

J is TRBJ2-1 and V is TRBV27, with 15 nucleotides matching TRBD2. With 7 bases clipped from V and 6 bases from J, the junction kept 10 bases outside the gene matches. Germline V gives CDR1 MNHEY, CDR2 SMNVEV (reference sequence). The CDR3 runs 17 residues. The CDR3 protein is CASMGLAGGLGGNEQFF. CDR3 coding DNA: TGTGCCAGCATGGGACTAGCGGGAGGTCTAGGTGGCAATGAGCAGTTCTTC.

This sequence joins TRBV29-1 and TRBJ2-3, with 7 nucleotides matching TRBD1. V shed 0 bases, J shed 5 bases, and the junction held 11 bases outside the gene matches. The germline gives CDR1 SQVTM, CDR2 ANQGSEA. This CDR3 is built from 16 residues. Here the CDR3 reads CSVEEGKGQVLDTQYF. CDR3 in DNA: TGCAGCGTTGAAGAGGGGAAAGGACAGGTGTTAGATACGCAGTATTTT.

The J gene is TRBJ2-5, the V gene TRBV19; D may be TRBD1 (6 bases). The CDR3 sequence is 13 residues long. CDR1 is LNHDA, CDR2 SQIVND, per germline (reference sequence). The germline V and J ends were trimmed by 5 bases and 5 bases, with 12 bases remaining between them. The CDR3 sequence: CASSPGTTETQYF. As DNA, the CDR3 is TGTGCCAGTAGTCCGGGGACAACGGAGACCCAGTACTTC.